The sequence of this T cell receptor beta chain was determined in a study of blood T cell repertoires in COVID-19. For the study at large: Some COVID-19 samples were acute and others convalescent; all came from the United States, Italy and Spain. From T cells, B-cell-depleted T cells, or PBMCs came the material, which was cDNA or gDNA.

Germline V gene sequence: CDR1 SGHAT, CDR2 FQDESV (reference sequence). The CDR3 is made up of 16 amino acids. V trimming: 5 bases; J trimming: 5 bases; junction bases outside the gene matches: 13. Study processing details: Reference gene primer amplification gave nucleated cell count estimates. TCRdb's table, derived via immunoSEQ multiplex PCR, lists solely in-frame clones and lacks some. That table gives V, J and clone size, and the DNA gave D and trimming. This table has 200,000 to 250,000 clones, 75% to 90% appearing once. The chain joins TRBV11-1 to TRBJ2-3, with 7 positions matching TRBD2. Specimen: peripheral blood. The receptor's source is a woman between 70 and 85 years old with active or convalescent COVID-19. The CDR3 spells CASSPPGGRAVDTQYF. CDR3 in DNA: TGTGCCAGCAGCCCCCCTGGCGGGAGAGCGGTAGATACGCAGTATTTT.